These 10 T cell receptor beta chains came from one sample sequenced in a study of CD8 T cells in Susac syndrome. Random-hexamer reverse transcription was applied to roughly 0.45 to 1 ug RNA. One entry per CDR3 protein, called by TCRdb with MiXCR from the immunoSEQ multiplex PCR reads. Among fewer than 200,000 distinct CDR3 sequences listed, 90% to 95% were seen once. The sample taken for sequencing was CD4+ T cells from PBMCs. These receptors were obtained from a human donor with Susac syndrome.

Only one count was recorded for this clonotype. The chain carries TRBV7-2 and TRBJ1-3, with D hard to call. The CDR3 runs 13 residues. Germline values: CDR1 SGHTA, CDR2 FQGNSA. The germline V and J ends were trimmed by 5 bases and 4 bases, with 9 bases remaining between them. This CDR3 reads CASSLVPGNTIYF. CDR3 nucleotide sequence: TGTGCCAGCAGCCTGGTACCAGGAAACACCATATATTTT.

This chain uses TRBV4-1 with TRBJ1-1; TRBD1 is a possible D gene (6 bases). The V end lost 2 bases, the J end lost 1 base, and 14 bases lay between the germline ends. Germline values: CDR1 MGHRA, CDR2 YSYEKL. This CDR3 is built from 16 residues. The CDR3 sequence: CASSQTPGHSNTEAFF. The CDR3 DNA is TGCGCCAGCAGCCAAACACCGGGACACTCGAACACTGAAGCTTTCTTT.

This chain links TRBV28 with TRBJ2-4; D is unclear. V shed 9 bases and J shed 3 bases, with 18 bases lying between them. CDR1 and CDR2 from the germline V gene are MDHEN and SYDVKM. CDR3 length: 15 amino acids. The chain's CDR3 is CASYGPRWGKNIQYF. In DNA form, the CDR3 reads TGTGCCAGTTATGGTCCCCGGTGGGGCAAAAACATTCAGTACTTC.

The rearrangement joins TRBV28 to TRBJ1-1, with a weak D call TRBD1 (5 bases). Germline-derived CDR1 and CDR2 are MDHEN and SYDVKM. CDR3 length: 13 residues. The V end was cut by 7 bases, the J end by 9 bases, with 18 bases between. Here the CDR3 DNA reads TGTGCCAGCAAACGCGGGGGAGACAGTAAAGCTTTCTTT. Translating it yields CASKRGGDSKAFF.

The rearrangement joins TRBV5-1 to TRBJ1-1, with 8 positions matching TRBD1. The CDR3 extends over 17 amino acids. J was trimmed by 1 base and V by 0 bases; bases with no gene match: 8. CDR1 and CDR2 from the germline V gene are SGHRS and YFSETQ. The CDR3 sequence is CASSLARGRLGNTEAFF. As DNA, the CDR3 is TGCGCCAGCAGCTTGGCCAGGGGGCGGCTGGGGAACACTGAAGCTTTCTTT.

V usage is TRBV3-1 and J usage is TRBJ2-1; 11 bases are shared with TRBD2. J was trimmed by 6 bases and V by 3 bases; bases with no gene match: 10. There are 17 residues in the CDR3. CDR1 LGHDT and CDR2 YNNKEL come from the germline V gene (reference sequence). DNA for the CDR3: TGTGCCAGCAGCCAGGAACCCGGGACTAGCGGTACCAATGAGCAGTTCTTC. Translated: CASSQEPGTSGTNEQFF.

This chain joins TRBV5-6 and TRBJ2-5; a weak D match, TRBD2 (5 bases). Between the trimmed V and J ends, which lost 5 bases and 2 bases, there was a span of 10 bases. Germline V gene lookup returns CDR1 SGHDT and CDR2 YYEEEE. The CDR3 sequence is 13 residues long. Here the CDR3 reads CASRADLQETQYF. The CDR3 DNA reads TGTGCCAGCAGAGCGGATTTGCAAGAGACCCAGTACTTC.

The rearrangement joins TRBV12-3 or TRBV12-4 to TRBJ2-2; D is perhaps TRBD1 (6 bases). CDR3 size: 15 residues. V was cut by 8 bases and J by 0 bases, with 13 bases left in between. Here the CDR3 reads CASRPGTPNTGELFF. In nucleotides, the CDR3 is TGTGCCAGCCGCCCAGGGACACCGAACACCGGGGAGCTGTTTTTT.

The chain has TRBV28 and TRBJ2-3; 7 positions agree with TRBD2. Germline CDR1 MDHEN, CDR2 SYDVKM. The CDR3 loop spans 13 amino acids. V lost 3 bases and J lost 6; bases outside the gene matches: 3. CDR3 sequence: CASSFIGGDTQYF. The DNA for the CDR3 is TGTGCCAGCAGTTTCATCGGGGGGGATACGCAGTATTTT.

The chain links TRBV24-1 to TRBJ1-5; 7 bases agree with TRBD1. CDR3 size: 18 residues. The germline gives CDR1 KGHDR, CDR2 SFDVKD. Trimming cost V 4 bases and J 5 bases; bases outside gene matches: 16. The CDR3 DNA reads as TGTGCCACCAGTGACGAGGGGGCGCCACCCCCTCTCCATCAGCCCCAGCATTTT. As protein: CATSDEGAPPPLHQPQHF.